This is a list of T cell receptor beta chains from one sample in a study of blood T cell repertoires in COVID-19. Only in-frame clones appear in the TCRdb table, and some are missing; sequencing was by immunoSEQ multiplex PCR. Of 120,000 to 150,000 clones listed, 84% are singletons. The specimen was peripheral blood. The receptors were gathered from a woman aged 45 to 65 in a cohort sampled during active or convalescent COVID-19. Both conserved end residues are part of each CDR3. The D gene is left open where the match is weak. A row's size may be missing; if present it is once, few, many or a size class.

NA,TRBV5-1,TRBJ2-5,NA,CAKLDWGPQETQYF,TGCGCCAAGCTTGATTGGGGGCCCCAAGAGACCCAGTACTTC
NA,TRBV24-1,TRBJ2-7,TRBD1,CATSDPGTGGEQYF,TGTGCCACCAGTGACCCTGGGACAGGCGGAGAGCAGTACTTC
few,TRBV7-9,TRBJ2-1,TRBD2,CASSLISGGAREQFF,TGTGCCAGCAGCTTAATTAGCGGGGGGGCCCGGGAGCAGTTCTTC
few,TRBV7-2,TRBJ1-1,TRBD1,CASSLGTGGSTEAFF,TGTGCCAGCAGCTTAGGGACAGGGGGCAGTACTGAAGCTTTCTTT
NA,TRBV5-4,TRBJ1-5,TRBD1,CASSSDRGNQPQHF,TGTGCCAGCAGCTCCGACAGGGGCAATCAGCCCCAGCATTTT
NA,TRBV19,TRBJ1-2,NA,CASMRMNYGYTF,TGTGCCAGTATGAGGATGAACTATGGCTACACCTTC
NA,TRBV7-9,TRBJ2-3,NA,CASSLRGATDTQYF,TGTGCCAGCAGCTTACGGGGGGCCACCGATACGCAGTATTTT
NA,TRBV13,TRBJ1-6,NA,CASSFFQARNSPLHF,TGTGCCAGCAGCTTCTTTCAGGCCAGGAATTCACCCCTCCACTTT
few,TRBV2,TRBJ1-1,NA,CASNSIVDKNTEAFF,TGTGCCAGCAACTCGATCGTGGACAAGAACACTGAAGCTTTCTTT
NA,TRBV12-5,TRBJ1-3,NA,CASGRQVSGNTIYF,TGTGCTAGTGGTAGACAGGTCTCTGGAAACACCATATATTTT